The clone carrying this TCR beta chain was recorded at least ten times. Its antigen remains unknown. The sample originates from a study of human T cells and chemical hapten exposure. Study in general: DPC (0.01%) was patch tested on the upper back and read at 6 days.

Time point here: patch test 2, 6 weeks after DPC sensitization. Documented treatment: therapeutic diphenylcyclopropenone sensitization with weekly scalp DPC. Drawing of blood took place ahead of applying each patch test. Attachment of unique molecular identifiers to individual cDNA molecules was performed in the library. MiXCR, run by TCRdb on the RACE reads, gives a single entry per CDR3 protein. This sample has over 100,000 distinct CDR3 sequences, with 9% to 9.5% found just once. General study points: Expanded TCRs grouped into significantly more large CDR3 similarity clusters than controls produced.

The CDR3 has 15 residues. J lost 2 bases, V lost 4 bases, and 7 bases had no gene match. Germline CDR1 and CDR2: SQVTM and ANQGSEA. This receptor was obtained from a woman aged 35 to 49 with alopecia areata. Some clones in this sample may be carry-over from other donors' samples. V is TRBV29-1 and J is TRBJ2-2; TRBD2 matches at 7 bases. Sequencing used whole blood, obtained in connection with sensitization to the hapten diphenylcyclopropenone (DPC). CDR3 nucleotide sequence: TGCAGCGTTGGTGGGGGGACTATTAACACCGGGGAGCTGTTTTTT. It translates to CSVGGGTINTGELFF.